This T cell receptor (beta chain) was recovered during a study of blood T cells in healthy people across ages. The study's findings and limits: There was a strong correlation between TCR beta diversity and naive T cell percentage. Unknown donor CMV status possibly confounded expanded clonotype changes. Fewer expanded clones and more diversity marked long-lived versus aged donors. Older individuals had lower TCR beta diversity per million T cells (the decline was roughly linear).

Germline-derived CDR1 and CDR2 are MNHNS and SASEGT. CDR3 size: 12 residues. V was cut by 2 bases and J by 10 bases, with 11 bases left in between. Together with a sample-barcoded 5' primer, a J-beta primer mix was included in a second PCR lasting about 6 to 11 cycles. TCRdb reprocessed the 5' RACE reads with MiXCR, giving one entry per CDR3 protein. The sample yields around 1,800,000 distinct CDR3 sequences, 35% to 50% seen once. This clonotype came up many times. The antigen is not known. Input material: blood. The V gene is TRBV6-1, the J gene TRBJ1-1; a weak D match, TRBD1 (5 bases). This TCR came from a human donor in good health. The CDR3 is CASSETGASAFF. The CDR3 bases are TGTGCCAGCAGTGAAACCGGGGCTTCAGCTTTCTTT.